The 3 T cell receptor beta chains below were found in one sample sequenced in a study of T cell responses to AZD1222 COVID-19 vaccine. Here immunoSEQ multiplex PCR was the method, and the copy in TCRdb shows in-frame clones only, minus some. This table holds 70,000 or so clones, about 91% found once. The specimen comprised peripheral blood, sampled on day 0 of AZD1222 vaccination. The source of these receptors is an adult in good health.

CDR3 in amino acids: CASSLGLHTDTQYF. Written as DNA, the CDR3 is TGTGCCAGCAGCCTTGGACTCCACACAGATACGCAGTATTTT. The V call is TRBV7-2, the J call TRBJ2-3, with a weak D call TRBD2 (5 bases). V was shortened by 5 bases and J by 2 bases, with 11 bases between the two germline ends. The CDR3 spans 14 residues. Germline assignment: CDR1 SGHTA and CDR2 FQGNSA. Combining the CDR3 with reference TRBV7-2 and TRBJ2-3 gives the whole variable domain GAGVSQSPSNKVTEKGKDVELRCDPISGHTALYWYRQSLGQGLEFLIYFQGNSAPDKSGLPSDRFSAERTGGSVSTLTIQRTQQEDSAVYLCASSLGLHTDTQYFGPGTRLTVL.

The chain carries TRBV9 and TRBJ1-6; tentative D call: TRBD1 (5 bases). There are 16 residues in the CDR3. V dropped 3 bases and J dropped 2 bases, with 12 bases sitting between them. Per the germline V gene, CDR1 is SGDLS and CDR2 is YYNGEE. CDR3 loop: CASSAGTEAYNSPLHF. CDR3 DNA sequence: TGTGCCAGCAGCGCCGGGACCGAAGCCTATAATTCACCCCTCCACTTT.

The V and J genes are TRBV6-2 or TRBV6-3 and TRBJ1-5; no clear D gene. In germline, CDR1 is MNHEY, CDR2 SVGEGT. Trimming shortened V by 5 bases and J by 0 bases, and 17 bases separated the two germline ends. The CDR3 is made up of 17 amino acids. CDR3: CASSRPVSRDSNQPQHF. The CDR3 DNA follows: TGTGCCAGCAGTCGCCCCGTGTCCAGAGATAGCAATCAGCCCCAGCATTTT.